This TCR beta chain derives from a study of OX40 agonist ivuxolimab in advanced cancers. Study context: Each dose-escalation patient presented with hepatocellular carcinoma, melanoma, renal cell or head and neck cancer.

Assay used: immunoSEQ multiplex PCR; TCRdb lists only in-frame clones, some missing. The sample consists of some 97,000 clones, around 90% of them appearing once. The CDR3 length is 14 residues. Trimming stripped 5 bases from V and 7 bases from J, with 17 bases between. Germline CDR1 is SQVTM and CDR2 is ANQGSEA. This clone has more than one count but fewer than ten. V gene TRBV29-1 combines with J gene TRBJ2-2; D not resolved. The sequence derives from an adult with an advanced solid tumor such as melanoma, head and neck, liver or kidney cancer. Sequenced here: CD4+ or CD8+ T cells sorted from blood, sampled in a trial of the OX40 agonist ivuxolimab. CDR3 sequence: CSVTSVGFYGELFF. CDR3 DNA: TGCAGCGTTACGTCAGTTGGGTTTTACGGGGAGCTGTTTTTT.